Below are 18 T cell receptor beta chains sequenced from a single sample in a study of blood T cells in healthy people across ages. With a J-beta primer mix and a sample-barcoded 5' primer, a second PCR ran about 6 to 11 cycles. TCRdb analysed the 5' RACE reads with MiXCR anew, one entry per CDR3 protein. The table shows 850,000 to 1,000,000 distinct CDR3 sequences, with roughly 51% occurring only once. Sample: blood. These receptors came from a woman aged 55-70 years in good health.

In nucleotides, the CDR3 is TGCGCCAGCAGCCAAGATGACAGGACACTTCTTAGCAATCAGCCCCAGCATTTT. Protein sequence: CASSQDDRTLLSNQPQHF. The gene calls are TRBV4-1 and TRBJ1-5; maybe TRBD1 (6 bases). The ends were cut back, 0 bases at V and 0 bases at J, with 15 bases in the middle. The V gene's germline CDR1 is MGHRA and CDR2 YSYEKL. The CDR3 has 18 amino acids.

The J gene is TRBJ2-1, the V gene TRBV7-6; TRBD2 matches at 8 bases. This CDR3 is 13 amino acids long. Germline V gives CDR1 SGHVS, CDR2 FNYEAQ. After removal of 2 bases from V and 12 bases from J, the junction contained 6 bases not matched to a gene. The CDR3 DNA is TGTGCCAGCAGCTTATCTGCCCTAGCGGGGCAGTTCTTC. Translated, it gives CASSLSALAGQFF.

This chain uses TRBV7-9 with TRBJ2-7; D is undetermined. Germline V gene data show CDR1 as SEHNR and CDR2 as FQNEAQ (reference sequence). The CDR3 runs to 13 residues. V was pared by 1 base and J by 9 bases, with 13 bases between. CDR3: CASSLVGGFGQYF. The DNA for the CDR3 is TGTGCCAGCAGCTTAGTAGGCGGTTTTGGGCAGTACTTC. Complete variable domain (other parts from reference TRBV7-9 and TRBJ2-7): DTGVSQNPRHKITKRGQNVTFRCDPISEHNRLYWYRQTLGQGPEFLTYFQNEAQLEKSRLLSDRFSAERPKGSFSTLEIQRTEQGDSAMYLCASSLVGGFGQYFGPGTRLTVT.

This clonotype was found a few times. This CDR3 is CASSHPYGTGGPGNEQFF. CDR3 DNA sequence: TGTGCCAGCAGTCATCCTTACGGGACTGGAGGGCCAGGGAATGAGCAGTTCTTC. This sequence joins TRBV6-2 or TRBV6-3 and TRBJ2-1, with TRBD2 as a possible D gene (6 bases). The germline V gene encodes CDR1 MNHEY and CDR2 SVGEGT. The CDR3 is 18 amino acids. V gave up 5 bases and J gave up 7 bases, with 27 bases separating them.

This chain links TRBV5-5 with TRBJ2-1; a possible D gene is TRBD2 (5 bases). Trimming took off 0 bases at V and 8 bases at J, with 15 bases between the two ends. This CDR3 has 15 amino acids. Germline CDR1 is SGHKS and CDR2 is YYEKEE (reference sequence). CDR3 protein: CASSLGSGPMDEQFF. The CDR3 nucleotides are TGTGCCAGCAGCTTGGGGAGCGGCCCGATGGATGAGCAGTTCTTC.

In DNA form, the CDR3 reads TGTGCCATCAGTGAGGCGTCGGGGGATCCGGTGAACGAGCAGTACTTC. Translating gives CAISEASGDPVNEQYF. The chain employs TRBV10-3 and TRBJ2-7; D might be TRBD2 (6 bases). The CDR3 contains 16 residues. Trimming cost V 2 bases and J 5 bases, with 19 bases left between them. Germline CDR1 ENHRY, CDR2 SYGVKD.

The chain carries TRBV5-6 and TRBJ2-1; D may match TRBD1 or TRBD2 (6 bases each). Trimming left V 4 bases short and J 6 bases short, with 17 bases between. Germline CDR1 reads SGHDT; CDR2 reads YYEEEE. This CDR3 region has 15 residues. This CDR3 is CASSTGARGANEQFF. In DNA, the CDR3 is TGTGCCAGCAGCACGGGGGCTAGGGGGGCCAATGAGCAGTTCTTC.

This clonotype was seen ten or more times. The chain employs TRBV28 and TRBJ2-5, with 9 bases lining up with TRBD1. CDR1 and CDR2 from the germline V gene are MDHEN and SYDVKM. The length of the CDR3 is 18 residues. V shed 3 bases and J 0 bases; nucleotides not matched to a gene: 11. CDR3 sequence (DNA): TGTGCCAGCAGTTTGCAGTCTTCCGGGACAGGGTACCAAGAGACCCAGTACTTC. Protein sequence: CASSLQSSGTGYQETQYF.

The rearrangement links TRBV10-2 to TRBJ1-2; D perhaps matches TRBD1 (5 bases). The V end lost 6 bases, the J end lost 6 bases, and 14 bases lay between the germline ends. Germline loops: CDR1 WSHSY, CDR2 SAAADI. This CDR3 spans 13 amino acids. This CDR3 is CASSPSGVDGYTF. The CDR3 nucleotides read TGCGCCAGCAGCCCCTCGGGGGTTGATGGCTACACCTTC.

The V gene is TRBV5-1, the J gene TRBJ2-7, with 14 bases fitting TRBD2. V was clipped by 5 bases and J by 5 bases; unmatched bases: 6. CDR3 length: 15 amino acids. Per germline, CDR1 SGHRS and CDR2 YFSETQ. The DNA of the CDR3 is TGCGCCAGCAGACGGGGACTAGCGGGAGCGGACGAGCAGTACTTC. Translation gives CASRRGLAGADEQYF.

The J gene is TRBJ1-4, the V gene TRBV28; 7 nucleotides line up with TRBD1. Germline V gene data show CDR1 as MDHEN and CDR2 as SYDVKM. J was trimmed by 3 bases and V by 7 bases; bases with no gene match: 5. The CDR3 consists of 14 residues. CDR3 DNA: TGTGCCAGCAAAGTCGGGACAGCTAATGAAAAACTGTTTTTT. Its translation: CASKVGTANEKLFF. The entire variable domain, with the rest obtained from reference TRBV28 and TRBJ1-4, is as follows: DVKVTQSSRYLVKRTGEKVFLECVQDMDHENMFWYRQDPGLGLRLIYFSYDVKMKEKGDIPEGYSVSREKKERFSLILESASTNQTSMYLCASKVGTANEKLFFGSGTQLSVL.

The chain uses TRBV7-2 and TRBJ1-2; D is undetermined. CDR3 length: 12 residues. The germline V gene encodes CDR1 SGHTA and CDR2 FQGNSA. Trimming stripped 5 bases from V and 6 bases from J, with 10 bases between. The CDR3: CASSQLRDGYTF. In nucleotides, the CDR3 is TGTGCCAGCAGCCAACTGAGGGATGGCTACACCTTC. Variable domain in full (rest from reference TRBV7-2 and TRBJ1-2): GAGVSQSPSNKVTEKGKDVELRCDPISGHTALYWYRQSLGQGLEFLIYFQGNSAPDKSGLPSDRFSAERTGGSVSTLTIQRTQQEDSAVYLCASSQLRDGYTFGSGTRLTVV.

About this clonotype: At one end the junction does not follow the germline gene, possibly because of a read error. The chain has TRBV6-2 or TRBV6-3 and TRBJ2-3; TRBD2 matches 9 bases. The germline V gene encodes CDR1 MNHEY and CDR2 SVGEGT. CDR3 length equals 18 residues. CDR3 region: CASSRTLSGGTITDTRYF. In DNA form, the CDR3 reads TGTGCCAGCAGTCGAACCCTTAGCGGGGGTACGATCACAGATACGCGGTATTTT.

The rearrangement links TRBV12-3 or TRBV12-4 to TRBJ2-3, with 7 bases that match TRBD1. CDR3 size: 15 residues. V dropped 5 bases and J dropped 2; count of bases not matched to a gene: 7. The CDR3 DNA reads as TGTGCCAGCAGTGCGCCGACAGGGCCCACAGATACGCAGTATTTT. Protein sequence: CASSAPTGPTDTQYF.

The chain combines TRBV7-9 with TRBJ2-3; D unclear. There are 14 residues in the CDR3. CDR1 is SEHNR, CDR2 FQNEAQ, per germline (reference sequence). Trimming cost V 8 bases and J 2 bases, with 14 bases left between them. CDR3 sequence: CASLRISNTDTQYF. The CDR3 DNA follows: TGTGCCAGCCTCCGGATATCTAACACAGATACGCAGTATTTT. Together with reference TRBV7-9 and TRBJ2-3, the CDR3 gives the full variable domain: DTGVSQNPRHKITKRGQNVTFRCDPISEHNRLYWYRQTLGQGPEFLTYFQNEAQLEKSRLLSDRFSAERPKGSFSTLEIQRTEQGDSAMYLCASLRISNTDTQYFGPGTRLTVL.

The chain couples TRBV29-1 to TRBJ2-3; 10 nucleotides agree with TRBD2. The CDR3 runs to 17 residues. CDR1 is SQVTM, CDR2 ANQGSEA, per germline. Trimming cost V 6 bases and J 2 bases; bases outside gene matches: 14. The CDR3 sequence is CSVQGGSGRHLTDTQYF. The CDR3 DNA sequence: TGCAGCGTCCAAGGGGGTAGCGGGAGGCACCTCACAGATACGCAGTATTTT.

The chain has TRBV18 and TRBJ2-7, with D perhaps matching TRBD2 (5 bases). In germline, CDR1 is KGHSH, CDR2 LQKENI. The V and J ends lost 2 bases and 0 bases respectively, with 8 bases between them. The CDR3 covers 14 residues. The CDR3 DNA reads TGTGCCAGCTCACCAGCTAGCCACTCCTACGAGCAGTACTTC. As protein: CASSPASHSYEQYF.

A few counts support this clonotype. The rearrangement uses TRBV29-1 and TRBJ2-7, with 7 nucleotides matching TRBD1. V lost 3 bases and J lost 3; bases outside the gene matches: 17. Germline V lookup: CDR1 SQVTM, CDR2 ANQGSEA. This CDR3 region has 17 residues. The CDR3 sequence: CSVDGDSLGRGRYEQYF. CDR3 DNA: TGCAGCGTTGATGGGGACAGTCTAGGGCGAGGGCGCTACGAGCAGTACTTC.